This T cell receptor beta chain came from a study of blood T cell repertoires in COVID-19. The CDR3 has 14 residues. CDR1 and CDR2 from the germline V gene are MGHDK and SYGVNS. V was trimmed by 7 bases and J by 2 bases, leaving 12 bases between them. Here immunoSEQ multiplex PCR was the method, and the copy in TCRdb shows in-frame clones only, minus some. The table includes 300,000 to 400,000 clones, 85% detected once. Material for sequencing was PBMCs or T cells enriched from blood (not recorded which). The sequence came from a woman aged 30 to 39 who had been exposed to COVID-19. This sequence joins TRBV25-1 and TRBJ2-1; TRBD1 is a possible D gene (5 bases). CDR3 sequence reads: CASTEAGTYNEQFF. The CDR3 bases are TGTGCCAGCACTGAGGCAGGGACCTACAATGAGCAGTTCTTC.